A single sample gave rise to the 8 T cell receptor beta chains below, sequenced in a study of cytomegalovirus exposure and HLA in healthy donors (dated by TCRdb to 2016 to 2017). Library construction relied on the immunoSEQ multiplex PCR assay. For the multiplex PCR, a mixture combining 60 forward primers for TCR Vbeta segments and 13 reverse primers for TCR Jbeta segments was used. TCRdb's version of the immuneACCESS table is confined to in-frame rearrangements and falls short of the full clone set. An unresolved V gene accounts for under half of the shortfall where checked; the remainder is of unknown origin. The sample records 150,000 to 200,000 clones, roughly 80% of which are singletons. The ten largest account for roughly 7.6% of the sample. Sequencing was performed on PBMCs. These receptor sequences come from a woman between 35 and 50 years old in good health and CMV-seropositive.

The V and J genes are TRBV6-1 and TRBJ2-7; D gene unclear. The CDR3 has 12 amino acids. The germline V gene encodes CDR1 MNHNS and CDR2 SASEGT. Trimming left V 5 bases short and J 0 bases short, with 5 bases between. The CDR3: CASSFSSYEQYF. CDR3 DNA sequence: TGTGCCAGCAGTTTTAGCTCCTACGAGCAGTACTTC.

The chain uses TRBV11-1 and TRBJ2-2; D may be TRBD1 (6 bases). Trimming cost V 5 bases and J 3 bases, with 13 bases left between them. The CDR3 has 15 residues. Germline values: CDR1 SGHAT, CDR2 FQDESV (reference sequence). The CDR3 DNA sequence: TGTGCCAGCAGCACCGGACAGTATTACACCGGGGAGCTGTTTTTT. It encodes CASSTGQYYTGELFF.

This clone turned up a few times. The chain is built from TRBV6-1 and TRBJ1-5; tentative D call: TRBD1 (6 bases). The CDR3 totals 13 residues. Looked up from germline, CDR1 is MNHNS and CDR2 is SASEGT. V dropped 6 bases and J dropped 4 bases, with 10 bases sitting between them. CDR3 sequence (DNA): TGTGCCAGCAGGGGACATTTAAATCAGCCCCAGCATTTT. Translated: CASRGHLNQPQHF.

The CDR3 nucleotides are TGTGCCAGCAGGAAGAGGGGGCCAGTAGCAGATACGCAGTATTTT. Amino acid sequence: CASRKRGPVADTQYF. The chain uses TRBV7-9 and TRBJ2-3, with 7 bases matching TRBD1. CDR3 length: 15 residues. Looked up from germline, CDR1 is SEHNR and CDR2 is FQNEAQ (reference sequence). Trimming cost V 6 bases and J 4 bases; bases outside gene matches: 10.

This clone was seen only a few times. V usage is TRBV29-1 and J usage is TRBJ1-1; 9 positions agree with TRBD1. CDR1 SQVTM and CDR2 ANQGSEA come from the germline V gene. The CDR3 totals 13 residues. V was pared by 1 base and J by 5 bases, with 2 bases of the junction left unmatched. The CDR3 sequence: CSVEATGGTEAFF. CDR3 DNA sequence: TGCAGCGTTGAAGCGACAGGGGGTACTGAAGCTTTCTTT.

J is TRBJ2-1 and V is TRBV19; D remains unclear. CDR1 is LNHDA and CDR2 is SQIVND in the germline V gene (reference sequence). The CDR3 sequence is 12 residues long. Trimming removed 1 base from V and 6 bases from J, with 4 bases in between. The CDR3 DNA reads as TGTGCCAGTAGTATAGGTAGCAATGAGCAGTTCTTC. It specifies CASSIGSNEQFF. The full variable domain, rest sourced from reference TRBV19 and TRBJ2-1, is DGGITQSPKYLFRKEGQNVTLSCEQNLNHDAMYWYRQDPGQGLRLIYYSQIVNDFQKGDIAEGYSVSREKKESFPLTVTSAQKNPTAFYLCASSIGSNEQFFGPGTRLTVL.

The chain employs TRBV5-1 and TRBJ2-3; 15 nucleotides match TRBD2. V was pared by 3 bases and J by 4 bases, with 0 bases of the junction left unmatched. CDR1 is SGHRS, CDR2 YFSETQ, per germline. The CDR3 extends over 15 amino acids. The CDR3 sequence: CASSWTSGRADTQYF. DNA for the CDR3: TGCGCCAGCAGCTGGACTAGCGGGAGGGCAGATACGCAGTATTTT. Drawing the rest from reference TRBV5-1 and TRBJ2-3, the complete variable domain is KAGVTQTPRYLIKTRGQQVTLSCSPISGHRSVSWYQQTPGQGLQFLFEYFSETQRNKGNFPGRFSGRQFSNSRSEMNVSTLELGDSALYLCASSWTSGRADTQYFGPGTRLTVL.

The chain combines TRBV27 with TRBJ2-7; perhaps TRBD2 as D (5 bases). The ends were cut back, 5 bases at V and 2 bases at J, with 22 bases in the middle. Germline V gene sequence: CDR1 MNHEY, CDR2 SMNVEV (reference sequence). This CDR3 contains 17 residues. The CDR3 bases are TGTGCCAGCAGTCCCTTATTGGGCCTAGCCAAAACCTACGAGCAGTACTTC. Its translation is CASSPLLGLAKTYEQYF.